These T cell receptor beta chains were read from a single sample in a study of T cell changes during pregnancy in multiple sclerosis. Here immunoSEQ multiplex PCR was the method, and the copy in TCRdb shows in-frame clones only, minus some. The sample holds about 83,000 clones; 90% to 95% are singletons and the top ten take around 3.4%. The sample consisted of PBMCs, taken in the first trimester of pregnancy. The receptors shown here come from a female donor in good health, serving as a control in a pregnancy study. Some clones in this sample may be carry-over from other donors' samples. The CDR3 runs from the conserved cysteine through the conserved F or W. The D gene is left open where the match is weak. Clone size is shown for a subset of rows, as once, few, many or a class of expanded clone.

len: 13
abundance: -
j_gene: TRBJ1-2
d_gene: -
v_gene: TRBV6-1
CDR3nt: TGTGCCAGCAGCCACACCCTTAACTATGGCTACACCTTC
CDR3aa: CASSHTLNYGYTF

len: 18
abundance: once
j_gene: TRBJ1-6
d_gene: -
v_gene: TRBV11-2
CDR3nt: TGTGCCAGCAGCTTAGAGGTCTACGACAGACACTATAATTCACCCCTCCACTTT
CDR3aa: CASSLEVYDRHYNSPLHF

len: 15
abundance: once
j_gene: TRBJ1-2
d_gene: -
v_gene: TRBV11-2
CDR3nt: TGTGCCAGCAGCTTAGATCGGGTCGTCTTATATGGCTACACCTTC
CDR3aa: CASSLDRVVLYGYTF

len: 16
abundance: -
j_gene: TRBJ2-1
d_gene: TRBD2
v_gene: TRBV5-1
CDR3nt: TGCGCCAGCAGCTTGTCGCCTAGCGGGGGGGTATATGAGCAGTTCTTC
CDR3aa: CASSLSPSGGVYEQFF

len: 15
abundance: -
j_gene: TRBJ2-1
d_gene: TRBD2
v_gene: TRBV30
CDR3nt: TGTGCCTGGAGTACTATCCGCGGGAGTGGGCATGAGCAGTTCTTC
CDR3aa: CAWSTIRGSGHEQFF

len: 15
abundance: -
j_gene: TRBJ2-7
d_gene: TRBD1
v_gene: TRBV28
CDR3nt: TGTGCCAGCAGTTTCGGGGGACAGGGTGTAATCGGGCAGTACTTC
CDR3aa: CASSFGGQGVIGQYF

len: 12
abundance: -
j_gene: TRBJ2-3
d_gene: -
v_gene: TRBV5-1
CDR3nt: TGCGCCAGCAGCGGGGACATGAATACGCAGTATTTT
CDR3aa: CASSGDMNTQYF

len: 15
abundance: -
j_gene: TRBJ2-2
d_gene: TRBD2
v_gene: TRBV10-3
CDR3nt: TGTGCCATCACCCGGACTAGCGGGAGCACCGGGGAGCTGTTTTTT
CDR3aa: CAITRTSGSTGELFF

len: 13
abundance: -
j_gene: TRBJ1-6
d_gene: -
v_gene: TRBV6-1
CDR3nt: TGTGCCAGCAGTGAAGGTCGAACAGGGTCCCTCCACTTT
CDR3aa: CASSEGRTGSLHF

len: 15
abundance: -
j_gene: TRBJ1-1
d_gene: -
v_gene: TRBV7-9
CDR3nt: TGTGCCAGCAGCTTATACAGGGATTGGGACACTGAAGCTTTCTTT
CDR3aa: CASSLYRDWDTEAFF

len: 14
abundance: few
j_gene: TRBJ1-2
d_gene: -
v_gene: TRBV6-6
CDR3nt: TGTGCCAGCAGTACTCCGGGACACCTAAATGGCTACACCTTC
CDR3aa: CASSTPGHLNGYTF

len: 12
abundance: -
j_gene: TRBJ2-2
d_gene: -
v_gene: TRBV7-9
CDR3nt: TGTGCCAGCAGCCCTACCACCGGGGAGCTGTTTTTT
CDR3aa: CASSPTTGELFF

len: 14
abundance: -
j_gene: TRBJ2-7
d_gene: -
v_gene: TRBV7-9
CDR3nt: TGTGCCACCGAATTCGCCGGGAGCTCCTACGAGCAGTACTTC
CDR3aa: CATEFAGSSYEQYF

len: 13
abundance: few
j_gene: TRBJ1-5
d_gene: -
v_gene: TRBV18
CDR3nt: TGTGCCAGCGGGGCGCTTGGCAATCAGCCCCAGCATTTT
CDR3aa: CASGALGNQPQHF

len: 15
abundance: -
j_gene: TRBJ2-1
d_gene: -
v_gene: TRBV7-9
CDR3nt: TGTGCCAGCAGCTCGACAGAAACCTCCTACAATGAGCAGTTCTTC
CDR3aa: CASSSTETSYNEQFF

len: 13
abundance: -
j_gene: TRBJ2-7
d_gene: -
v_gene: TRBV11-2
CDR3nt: TGTGCCAGCAGCTTAGGTGCAGCCTACGAGCAGTACTTC
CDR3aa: CASSLGAAYEQYF